A selection of T cell receptor beta chains follows, all from one sample in a study of tumor-infiltrating lymphocytes in primary liver carcinoma. TCRdb independently ran MiXCR on the multiplex PCR reads; one entry per CDR3 protein. In the table there are around 330,000 distinct CDR3 sequences, roughly 60% of which are singletons. Sequenced material: peripheral blood. The receptors derive from a middle-aged man with primary liver carcinoma and hepatitis B virus infection. The CDR3 runs from the conserved cysteine through the conserved F or W. A D gene is named only where the DNA matches it firmly. Expanded clones get a size class; other rows say once, few or many, or leave the size out.

v_call	j_call	d_call	clone_size	cdr3_nt	cdr3_aa
TRBV7-9	TRBJ2-7	NA	few	TGTGCCACCCTTGGGACACCTTCCTACGAGCAGTACTTC	CATLGTPSYEQYF
TRBV12-3/TRBV12-4	TRBJ1-6	TRBD1	many	TGTGCCAGCAGCCTGGGACAGAATAATTCACCCCTCCACTTT	CASSLGQNNSPLHF
TRBV6-2/TRBV6-3	TRBJ2-1	NA	NA	NA	CASSHWGEGAYNEQLF
TRBV6-1	TRBJ1-2	NA	NA	TGTGCCAGCAGTGACTGGGCCAACTATGTCTACACCTTC	CASSDWANYVYTF
TRBV5-4	TRBJ2-1	TRBD2	NA	TGTGCCAACAGCTTGGGGCTAGCGGGAGCCTACAATGAGCAGTTCTTC	CANSLGLAGAYNEQFF
TRBV10-1	TRBJ2-7	NA	NA	TGCGCCAGCAGCTCTATGAGTGGGACTTCGGCCTACGAGCAGTACTTC	CASSSMSGTSAYEQYF
TRBV7-9	TRBJ2-3	TRBD2	NA	TGTGCCAGCACCCCGACGGTAGCGGGAGATACGCAGTATTTT	CASTPTVAGDTQYF
TRBV5-5	TRBJ2-2	NA	many	TGTGCCAGCAGCTTGGCACCAGGGGGACTAACCGGGGAGCTGTTTTTT	CASSLAPGGLTGELFF
TRBV5-1	TRBJ1-2	TRBD1	NA	TGCGCCAGCAGCTTTGGAGGCACAGGGGGCGAGGGCTACACCTTC	CASSFGGTGGEGYTF
TRBV6-5	TRBJ2-4	NA	many	TGTGCCAGCAGCAAGGGGTACTTC	CASSKGYF
TRBV11-1	TRBJ2-4	TRBD2	NA	TGTGCGAGCAGCTTTCCCGAGACTAGCGGGACCAAAAACATCCAGTACTTC	CASSFPETSGTKNIQYF
TRBV12-3/TRBV12-4	TRBJ2-7	NA	NA	TGCACCAGCAGTCCCCGACGGAGCTCCTACGAGCAGTACTTC	CTSSPRRSSYEQYF
TRBV6-2/TRBV6-3	TRBJ2-7	NA	many	TGTGCCAGCAGTTACACCCTGTCCTACGAGCAGTACTTC	CASSYTLSYEQYF
TRBV6-1	TRBJ2-1	NA	NA	TGTGCCAGCAGTGTGTCAAACAATGAGCAGTTCTTC	CASSVSNNEQFF
TRBV12-3/TRBV12-4	TRBJ1-5	TRBD1	few	TGTGCCAGCAGCCCCTCCAGACAGGGGAAAAATCAGCCCCAGCATTTT	CASSPSRQGKNQPQHF
TRBV13	TRBJ1-1	NA	few	TGTGCCAGCAGATTGGGACTCCTGAACACTGAAGCTTTCTTT	CASRLGLLNTEAFF
TRBV20-1	TRBJ2-1	TRBD2	once	TGCAGTGCACCGGGACTAGCGGGAGACACCTACAATGAGCAGTTCTTC	CSAPGLAGDTYNEQFF
TRBV6-5	TRBJ1-2	NA	NA	TGTGCCAGCAGTTACGTAGTCGGCGATGGCTACACCTTC	CASSYVVGDGYTF
TRBV5-1	TRBJ2-3	TRBD2	NA	TGCGCCAGCAGTCTGGGGACTAGCGGGAGTTGGACAGATACGCAGTATTTT	CASSLGTSGSWTDTQYF
TRBV2	TRBJ2-7	NA	NA	TGTGCCAGCAGTGAAGCGCTTGGACAGCGACACTACGAGCAGTACTTC	CASSEALGQRHYEQYF
TRBV28	TRBJ1-1	NA	NA	TGTGCCAGCAGTCCTGGAGGCGGAAACACTGAAGCTGTCTTT	CASSPGGGNTEAVF
TRBV12-3/TRBV12-4	TRBJ2-3	NA	NA	TGTGCCAGCATCACGAGAGATACGCAGTATTTT	CASITRDTQYF
TRBV28	TRBJ2-7	NA	NA	TGTGCCAGCAGTCCTACATCTCAGGGCCGCGAGCAGAACTTC	CASSPTSQGREQNF
TRBV5-1	TRBJ2-1	NA	NA	TGCGCCAGCAGCGCCTTCCCCCAGGGGCTAAGCTCCTACAATGAGCAGTTCTTC	CASSAFPQGLSSYNEQFF
TRBV6-2/TRBV6-3	TRBJ2-7	NA	NA	TGTGCCAGCAGTGGGGGCCATCGAGGGGACCCTTACGAGCAGAACTTC	CASSGGHRGDPYEQNF
TRBV7-2	TRBJ2-7	NA	NA	TGTGCCAGCAGCACCCCGACCGGGACCGTCCACGAGCAGAACTTC	CASSTPTGTVHEQNF
TRBV28	TRBJ2-7	NA	NA	TGTGCCAGCAGTCCTCAGGGAACCTACGAGCAGTACTTC	CASSPQGTYEQYF
TRBV11-2	TRBJ2-7	NA	many	TGTGCCAGCAGCCCCTTGGGGGGCTACGAGCAGTACTTC	CASSPLGGYEQYF
TRBV9	TRBJ2-1	NA	NA	TGTGCCAGCAGCGTAACGAGCTACAATGAGCAGTTCTTC	CASSVTSYNEQFF
TRBV29-1	TRBJ2-7	TRBD2	many	TGCAGCGTTGCGGTTGGAGCGGGAGGGAACGAGCAGTACTTC	CSVAVGAGGNEQYF
TRBV12-3/TRBV12-4	TRBJ2-7	NA	NA	TGTGCCAGTAATATTGGGACCGAGCAGTACTTC	CASNIGTEQYF
TRBV6-1	TRBJ1-1	NA	NA	TGTGCCAGCAGTGTTCCTGGCAGGAACACTGAAGCTTTCTTT	CASSVPGRNTEAFF
TRBV11-2	TRBJ2-2	NA	NA	TGTGCCAGGAGCTTAGACTGGAGCGGTACTACCGGGGATCTGTTTTTT	CARSLDWSGTTGDLFF